These 3 T cell receptor beta chains were sequenced from one sample in a study of T cell repertoires in cytomegalovirus infection. No antigen has been identified for these receptors. TCRdb used MiXCR to reprocess the reads, holding one entry per CDR3 protein. The table shows 650,000 to 900,000 distinct CDR3 sequences, with 30% to 35% occurring only once. The material was cultured CD8+ T cells from PBMCs, obtained from culture after CMV antigen stimulation. The receptors stem from a human donor in good health (CMV status not recorded). Some clones in this sample may be carry-over from other donors' samples.

This clonotype was counted only a few times. The junction shows a germline mismatch at one end, possibly a read error. This chain uses TRBV7-9 with TRBJ1-1; D not certain. The CDR3 is 10 amino acids. Germline V gives CDR1 SEHNR, CDR2 FQNEAQ (reference sequence). CDR3 DNA sequence: TGTGCCATCGACGGAGGGCCCTCTTACTTT. It specifies CAIDGGPSYF.

The chain uses TRBV7-9 and TRBJ2-2; the match to TRBD1 covers 8 bases. The CDR3 has 17 amino acids. Per the germline V gene, CDR1 is SEHNR and CDR2 is FQNEAQ (reference sequence). J gave up 1 base and V 3 bases, and 7 bases lay outside the gene matches. The CDR3 DNA follows: TGTGCCAGCAGCTTCGACGGGACAGGCCAGAACACCGGGGAGCTGTTTTTT. It specifies CASSFDGTGQNTGELFF. The whole variable domain, remainder taken from reference TRBV7-9 and TRBJ2-2, is DTGVSQNPRHKITKRGQNVTFRCDPISEHNRLYWYRQTLGQGPEFLTYFQNEAQLEKSRLLSDRFSAERPKGSFSTLEIQRTEQGDSAMYLCASSFDGTGQNTGELFFGEGSRLTVL.

This clonotype was recorded at least ten times. The chain recombines TRBV7-6 with TRBJ2-7; no clear D gene. Germline-derived CDR1 and CDR2 are SGHVS and FNYEAQ. The germline V and J ends were trimmed by 2 bases and 0 bases, with 2 bases remaining between them. The CDR3 covers 12 residues. The DNA for the CDR3 is TGTGCCAGCAGCTTATACTCCTACGAGCAGTACTTC. Translating gives CASSLYSYEQYF. The whole variable domain, remainder taken from reference TRBV7-6 and TRBJ2-7, is GAGVSQSPRYKVTKRGQDVALRCDPISGHVSLYWYRQALGQGPEFLTYFNYEAQQDKSGLPNDRFSAERPEGSISTLTIQRTEQRDSAMYRCASSLYSYEQYFGPGTRLTVT.